Listed here are 30 T cell receptor beta chains from one sample, sequenced in a study of Ad26.COV2.S vaccination and SARS-CoV-2 variants. Sequencing was performed with immunoSEQ multiplex PCR; in TCRdb, only in-frame clones are kept and a portion is missing. The sample records approximately 500,000 clones, around 88% being singletons. Treatment of the sample: some 20 received Ad26.COV2.S at low or high dose, single or two shots; about 5 received placebo; per-sample allocation not given. Vaccine and placebo recipients were sampled on day 63 after the first injection. This material consisted of peripheral blood, taken in a trial of Ad26.COV2.S vaccine versus placebo. The receptors were sampled from a person aged 18-60 years who received the Ad26.COV2.S COVID-19 vaccine or a placebo.

Remarks on this clone: One end of the junction is discordant with germline, which a read error may explain. The chain is built from TRBV28 and TRBJ2-7; perhaps TRBD1 as D (6 bases). Germline CDR1 and CDR2: MDHEN and SYDVKM. The CDR3 contains 12 residues. The CDR3 loop is CASRTGTNLPNF. In DNA form, the CDR3 reads TGTGCCAGCAGAACCGGGACAAATTTACCCAACTTC.

This sequence joins TRBV9 and TRBJ2-1; 10 bases line up with TRBD2. Germline trimming cut 0 bases from V and 6 bases from J; bases unmatched to any gene: 6. This CDR3 region has 16 residues. Germline CDR1 reads SGDLS; CDR2 reads YYNGEE. CDR3 sequence: CASSVDPSGSFNEQFF. DNA for the CDR3: TGTGCCAGCAGCGTAGACCCTAGCGGGAGCTTCAATGAGCAGTTCTTC.

The V gene is TRBV4-2, the J gene TRBJ1-5; 10 bases align to TRBD1. V gave up 3 bases and J gave up 5 bases; unmatched junction bases: 1. This CDR3 spans 14 amino acids. The germline V gene encodes CDR1 LGHNA and CDR2 YNFKEQ. The CDR3 is CASSQGQGHQPQHF. The CDR3 region has the DNA TGTGCCAGCAGCCAGGGACAGGGGCATCAGCCCCAGCATTTT.

The chain links TRBV5-4 to TRBJ2-1; 11 bases map to TRBD2. The CDR3 sequence is 17 residues long. Looked up from germline, CDR1 is SGHNT and CDR2 is YYREEE (reference sequence). V lost 4 bases, J lost 9 bases, and 15 bases stayed unmatched. The CDR3 DNA reads as TGTGCCAGCAGCGGGACTAGCGGACCACCAACAAGGGGTGAGCAGTTCTTC. It yields the protein CASSGTSGPPTRGEQFF.

This clone has at least ten counts. This chain connects TRBV19 to TRBJ2-2, with 10 bases identical to TRBD1. Germline CDR1 and CDR2: LNHDA and SQIVND (reference sequence). V lost 5 bases and J lost 1; bases outside the gene matches: 4. The CDR3 length is 16 residues. CDR3 nucleotides: TGTGCCAGTAGTCCGAGGGACAGGGGGAACACCGGGGAGCTGTTTTTT. This gives the protein CASSPRDRGNTGELFF.

The rearrangement joins TRBV7-9 to TRBJ1-3; D is possibly TRBD1 (5 bases). V lost 2 bases and J lost 0, with 11 bases in between. Germline CDR1 reads SEHNR; CDR2 reads FQNEAQ (reference sequence). The CDR3 has 16 amino acids. The CDR3 DNA is TGTGCCAGCAGCTTAAAGACAGTAGACTCTGGAAACACCATATATTTT. Translated, it gives CASSLKTVDSGNTIYF.

V usage is TRBV28 and J usage is TRBJ1-5; a possible D gene is TRBD1 (6 bases). The CDR3 extends over 15 amino acids. Trimming shortened V by 3 bases and J by 3 bases, and 12 bases separated the two germline ends. Germline assignment: CDR1 MDHEN and CDR2 SYDVKM. In DNA form, the CDR3 reads TGTGCCAGCAGTTTGTTCCGGACAGTCAATCAGCCCCAGCATTTT. Its translation: CASSLFRTVNQPQHF.

V and J are TRBV14 and TRBJ2-1; D unresolved. The germline gives CDR1 SGHDN, CDR2 FVKESK. CDR3 length equals 15 residues. The V gene lost 0 bases and the J gene lost 2 bases, with 8 bases spanning the gap. This chain's CDR3 is CASSQEGVPYNEQFF. As DNA, the CDR3 is TGTGCCAGCAGCCAAGAAGGCGTCCCCTACAATGAGCAGTTCTTC.

The rearrangement joins TRBV5-1 to TRBJ2-3; TRBD1 aligns across 7 bases. CDR1 and CDR2 from the germline V gene are SGHRS and YFSETQ. Trimming removed 5 bases from V and 2 bases from J; junction bases left unmatched: 11. There are 16 residues in the CDR3. The CDR3 region has the DNA TGCGCCAGCAGTTTTCTGGGGACAGCCCCCACAGATACGCAGTATTTT. This translates into CASSFLGTAPTDTQYF.

The chain has TRBV5-1 and TRBJ1-6; D is ambiguous. Trimming took 4 bases from V and 7 from J, leaving 9 bases between them. This CDR3 contains 13 residues. CDR1 and CDR2 from the germline V gene are SGHRS and YFSETQ. CDR3 loop: CASSGSENSPLHF. The CDR3 coding sequence is TGCGCCAGCAGCGGGTCAGAGAATTCACCCCTCCACTTT.

Here the CDR3 DNA reads TGTGCCAGTAGTCCAAGACAGGGAACAGTATTTGGGGCCAACGTCCTGACTTTC. It translates to CASSPRQGTVFGANVLTF. The chain uses TRBV19 and TRBJ2-6; 7 positions agree with TRBD1. The CDR3 has 18 residues. Germline values: CDR1 LNHDA, CDR2 SQIVND (reference sequence). V dropped 5 bases and J dropped 3; count of bases not matched to a gene: 13.

V gene TRBV30 combines with J gene TRBJ2-5, with D maybe TRBD1 (6 bases). With 2 bases removed from V and 5 bases from J, the gap between germline ends came to 12 bases. Germline CDR1 reads GTSNPN; CDR2 reads SVGIG (reference sequence). CDR3 length equals 13 residues. The CDR3 reads CAWSRDQGETQYF. CDR3 nucleotide sequence: TGTGCCTGGAGTCGCGACCAGGGGGAGACCCAGTACTTC. Variable domain in full (rest from reference TRBV30 and TRBJ2-5): SQTIHQWPATLVQPVGSPLSLECTVEGTSNPNLYWYRQAAGRGLQLLFYSVGIGQISSEVPQNLSASRPQDRQFILSSKKLLLSDSGFYLCAWSRDQGETQYFGPGTRLLVL.

The chain carries TRBV7-2 and TRBJ2-1; 8 bases are a match to TRBD1. Per germline, CDR1 SGHTA and CDR2 FQGNSA. The CDR3 consists of 15 residues. V lost 3 bases and J lost 5; bases outside the gene matches: 6. This CDR3 is CASSFRDRTNNEQFF. In DNA, the CDR3 is TGTGCCAGCAGCTTCCGGGACAGGACGAACAATGAGCAGTTCTTC. Combining the CDR3 with reference TRBV7-2 and TRBJ2-1 gives the whole variable domain GAGVSQSPSNKVTEKGKDVELRCDPISGHTALYWYRQSLGQGLEFLIYFQGNSAPDKSGLPSDRFSAERTGGSVSTLTIQRTQQEDSAVYLCASSFRDRTNNEQFFGPGTRLTVL.

The chain has TRBV27 and TRBJ2-7; either TRBD1 or TRBD2 may supply D (5 bases each). The CDR3 has 10 residues. Germline lookup yields CDR1 MNHEY and CDR2 SMNVEV (reference sequence). The CDR3 loop is CPGHSYEQYF. The CDR3 DNA follows: TGTCCGGGGCATTCTTACGAGCAGTACTTC.

The V and J genes are TRBV3-1 (or the pseudogene TRBV3-2) and TRBJ2-5; 7 bases are shared with TRBD2. Losses at the gene ends were 1 base for V and 1 base for J; bases not matched to a gene: 0. The CDR3 loop spans 14 amino acids. CDR1 and CDR2 from the germline V gene are LGHDT and YNNKEL (reference sequence). The CDR3 reads CASSQASGQETQYF. CDR3 nucleotides: TGTGCCAGCAGCCAAGCTAGCGGCCAAGAGACCCAGTACTTC.

This chain links TRBV27 with TRBJ2-7, with TRBD1 identical over 9 bases. Germline lookup yields CDR1 MNHEY and CDR2 SMNVEV (reference sequence). This CDR3 comprises 15 residues. J was trimmed by 7 bases and V by 5 bases; bases with no gene match: 12. The CDR3 nucleotides read TGTGCCAGCAGTCCCAATGGGGACAGGGTGGGAGAGCAGTACTTC. This translates into CASSPNGDRVGEQYF.

The gene calls are TRBV28 and TRBJ1-1; TRBD1 matches 8 bases. Germline lookup yields CDR1 MDHEN and CDR2 SYDVKM. V dropped 5 bases and J dropped 1; count of bases not matched to a gene: 6. The CDR3 runs 15 residues. The CDR3 sequence is CASSASGTGNTEAFF. The CDR3 DNA sequence: TGTGCCAGCAGTGCCTCCGGGACAGGGAACACTGAAGCTTTCTTT. Together with reference TRBV28 and TRBJ1-1, the CDR3 gives the full variable domain: DVKVTQSSRYLVKRTGEKVFLECVQDMDHENMFWYRQDPGLGLRLIYFSYDVKMKEKGDIPEGYSVSREKKERFSLILESASTNQTSMYLCASSASGTGNTEAFFGQGTRLTVV.

This chain connects TRBV6-2 or TRBV6-3 to TRBJ1-1; D gene ambiguous. Germline CDR1 is MNHEY and CDR2 is SVGEGT. V dropped 0 bases and J dropped 0 bases, with 8 bases sitting between them. There are 15 residues in the CDR3. The CDR3 here is CASSYSLHMNTEAFF. The CDR3 nucleotides are TGTGCCAGCAGTTACTCGCTACACATGAACACTGAAGCTTTCTTT.

Only one count was recorded for this clone. Written as DNA, the CDR3 is TGTGCCAGCAGCCAAGCCCGGGACCCAGAAGAGACCCAGTACTTC. The encoded protein is CASSQARDPEETQYF. The rearrangement uses TRBV14 and TRBJ2-5; either TRBD1 or TRBD2 may supply D (5 bases each). Germline V gene lookup returns CDR1 SGHDN and CDR2 FVKESK. The CDR3 is 15 amino acids. Trimming cost V 1 base and J 3 bases, with 12 bases left between them. The full variable domain, with the rest looked up from reference TRBV14 and TRBJ2-5, is EAGVTQFPSHSVIEKGQTVTLRCDPISGHDNLYWYRRVMGKEIKFLLHFVKESKQDESGMPNNRFLAERTGGTYSTLKVQPAELEDSGVYFCASSQARDPEETQYFGPGTRLLVL.

The sample holds a few counts of this clone. The chain recombines TRBV7-9 with TRBJ1-1; no clear D gene. This CDR3 spans 12 amino acids. V lost 4 bases, J lost 13 bases, and 16 bases lay in between. The germline CDR1 and CDR2 sequences are SEHNR and FQNEAQ (reference sequence). CDR3 DNA sequence: TGTGCCAGCAGCTCCCGTGGACGGTTGGGTTTCTTT. This codes for CASSSRGRLGFF. Full variable domain (outside the CDR3, taken from reference TRBV7-9 and TRBJ1-1): DTGVSQNPRHKITKRGQNVTFRCDPISEHNRLYWYRQTLGQGPEFLTYFQNEAQLEKSRLLSDRFSAERPKGSFSTLEIQRTEQGDSAMYLCASSSRGRLGFFGQGTRLTVV.

V usage is TRBV30 and J usage is TRBJ1-3; the D is unclear. The CDR3 covers 15 residues. V lost 2 bases, J lost 4 bases, and 15 bases lay in between. The germline V gene has CDR1 GTSNPN and CDR2 SVGIG (reference sequence). This CDR3 is CAWSPSGSLGNTIYF. CDR3 DNA: TGTGCCTGGAGTCCCTCCGGGTCCCTGGGAAACACCATATATTTT.

The V gene is TRBV27, the J gene TRBJ2-7; 7 nucleotides match TRBD1. This CDR3 has 13 residues. Trimming removed 5 bases from V and 12 bases from J; junction bases left unmatched: 13. The germline gives CDR1 MNHEY, CDR2 SMNVEV (reference sequence). The CDR3 spells CASSHRGQPSLYF. As DNA, the CDR3 is TGTGCCAGCAGTCACCGGGGACAGCCAAGCTTGTACTTC.

V and J are TRBV2 and TRBJ2-3, with 10 bases aligning to TRBD2. Germline trimming cut 6 bases from V and 5 bases from J; bases unmatched to any gene: 2. The length of the CDR3 is 13 residues. Germline V gene lookup returns CDR1 SNHLY and CDR2 FYNNEI. CDR3 DNA: TGTGCCAGCAGCCTAGCGGGAGTAGATACGCAGTATTTT. Protein sequence: CASSLAGVDTQYF.

V and J are TRBV23-1 and TRBJ2-7; D ambiguous. TRBV23-1 is an ORF; its function is uncertain. V lost 0 bases and J 4 bases, leaving 19 bases between the germline ends. This CDR3 contains 17 residues. This CDR3 is CASSQSPYFPPSYEQYF. The CDR3 coding sequence is TGCGCCAGCAGTCAATCTCCCTACTTCCCGCCGAGTTACGAGCAGTACTTC.

The chain couples TRBV24-1 to TRBJ2-1; TRBD2 agrees at 10 bases. Germline trimming cut 3 bases from V and 12 bases from J; bases unmatched to any gene: 1. Germline V gene sequence: CDR1 KGHDR, CDR2 SFDVKD. The CDR3 contains 12 residues. CDR3 DNA: TGTGCCACCAGTGATCCTAGCGGGAGGCAGTTCTTC. It translates to CATSDPSGRQFF.

This chain uses TRBV6-5 with TRBJ2-7; 7 nucleotides align to TRBD1. CDR3 size: 14 residues. J lost 4 bases, V lost 5 bases, and 8 bases had no gene match. CDR1 and CDR2 (germline): MNHEY, SVGAGI. The CDR3 DNA reads TGTGCCAGCAGTCTCTCTCAGGGGGTGTACGAGCAGTACTTC. Translated: CASSLSQGVYEQYF.

The gene calls are TRBV7-3 and TRBJ2-5; D is perhaps TRBD2 (6 bases). V shed 5 bases and J shed 1 base, with 14 bases lying between them. Germline CDR1 SGHTA, CDR2 FQGTGA. CDR3 size: 15 residues. CDR3 nucleotide sequence: TGTGCCAGCAGCCCCCACTCGGGGGTCCAAGAGACCCAGTACTTC. It codes for CASSPHSGVQETQYF.

The gene calls are TRBV3-1 (or the pseudogene TRBV3-2) and TRBJ2-1; D possibly corresponds to TRBD2 (5 bases). Germline-derived CDR1 and CDR2 are LGHDT and YNNKEL (reference sequence). Trimming cost V 4 bases and J 7 bases, with 14 bases left between them. CDR3 length equals 14 residues. CDR3 region: CASSPHAPGNEQFF. The DNA of the CDR3 is TGTGCCAGCAGCCCCCATGCCCCGGGGAATGAGCAGTTCTTC.

V is TRBV12-3 or TRBV12-4 and J is TRBJ1-4, with D perhaps TRBD1 (5 bases). This CDR3 region has 11 residues. V lost 3 bases and J 12 bases, leaving 8 bases between the germline ends. This CDR3 reads CASSLRGQLFF. The CDR3 region has the DNA TGTGCCAGCAGTTTGAGGGGCCAACTGTTTTTT.

This chain links TRBV24-1 with TRBJ2-1; 9 nucleotides align to TRBD2. The germline CDR1 and CDR2 sequences are KGHDR and SFDVKD. V lost 5 bases, J lost 8 bases, and 6 bases stayed unmatched. The CDR3 contains 14 residues. CDR3 DNA sequence: TGTGCCACCAGTGCGGCGGGAGGGGGAGATGAGCAGTTCTTC. This gives the protein CATSAAGGGDEQFF.